What follows are 32 T cell receptor beta chains derived from one specimen sequenced in a study of blood T cells in healthy people across ages. Using a J-beta primer mix together with a sample-barcoded 5' primer, a second PCR was run for about 7 to 12 cycles. TCRdb re-derived calls from the 5' RACE reads in MiXCR, one entry per CDR3 protein. The table lists hundreds of thousands of distinct CDR3 sequences, about 30% of them singletons. Sequences were obtained from blood. The source is a woman at least 80 years old in good health.

CDR3 sequence: CASSEPPTGGSPLHF. In nucleotides, the CDR3 is TGTGCCAGCAGTGAACCGCCTACGGGGGGATCACCCCTCCACTTT. The gene calls are TRBV2 and TRBJ1-6, with D perhaps matching TRBD1 (5 bases). Looked up from germline, CDR1 is SNHLY and CDR2 is FYNNEI. The V end lost 2 bases, the J end lost 10 bases, and 15 bases lay between the germline ends. There are 15 residues in the CDR3.

In its sample, this clonotype was seen many times. The chain employs TRBV27 and TRBJ1-1; TRBD1 might be the D (6 bases). The CDR3 sequence is 15 residues long. The V end lost 4 bases, the J end lost 0 bases, and 12 bases lay between the germline ends. Per germline, CDR1 MNHEY and CDR2 SMNVEV (reference sequence). CDR3 loop: CASSSTGRMNTEAFF. The CDR3 DNA sequence: TGTGCCAGCAGTTCTACAGGGAGGATGAACACTGAAGCTTTCTTT.

This clonotype was detected only a few times. V and J are TRBV20-1 and TRBJ1-5, with 10 positions matching TRBD1. CDR1 is DFQATT and CDR2 is SNEGSKA in the germline V gene (reference sequence). The V gene end was trimmed by 1 base and the J gene end by 1 base; junction bases not matched to a gene: 7. CDR3 length equals 17 residues. The CDR3 DNA is TGCAGTGCTAGAGCGGGGACAGGGGTCCTGAGCAATCAGCCCCAGCATTTT. It yields the protein CSARAGTGVLSNQPQHF.

This clonotype has at least ten counts. The chain employs TRBV6-1 and TRBJ2-3, with unresolved D. The CDR3 extends over 13 amino acids. The V and J ends lost 7 bases and 8 bases respectively, with 16 bases between them. CDR1 is MNHNS and CDR2 is SASEGT in the germline V gene. The CDR3, as DNA: TGTGCCAGCACAGGAGCGACCACGGGTACGCAGTATTTT. Translating gives CASTGATTGTQYF.

Details on this clonotype: It may be a read error: a sequence one base away is much more abundant. The rearrangement joins TRBV20-1 to TRBJ2-1; 12 bases map to TRBD2. The trim removed 1 base at V and 7 bases at J, leaving 8 bases unmatched. This CDR3 is 16 amino acids long. Germline V gene lookup returns CDR1 DFQATT and CDR2 SNEGSKA (reference sequence). CDR3 in amino acids: CSARGLAGGRVNEQFF. In DNA, the CDR3 is TGCAGTGCTAGAGGCCTAGCGGGGGGGCGGGTTAATGAGCAGTTCTTC.

This clonotype was seen many times. As DNA, the CDR3 is TGTGCCACCAGCAGAGGCACGAGGGGGGTAGAGGCCAAAAACATTCAGTACTTC. It yields the protein CATSRGTRGVEAKNIQYF. This chain joins TRBV15 and TRBJ2-4; D may be TRBD1 or TRBD2 (6 bases each). The germline CDR1 and CDR2 sequences are LNHNV and YYDKDF (reference sequence). V was trimmed by 1 base and J by 1 base, leaving 17 bases between them. This CDR3 has 18 residues. The full variable domain, with the rest looked up from reference TRBV15 and TRBJ2-4, is DAMVIQNPRYQVTQFGKPVTLSCSQTLNHNVMYWYQQKSSQAPKLLFHYYDKDFNNEADTPDNFQSRRPNTSFCFLDIRSPGLGDTAMYLCATSRGTRGVEAKNIQYFGAGTRLSVL.

This clonotype was counted many times. The chain links TRBV10-3 to TRBJ1-2; the match to TRBD1 covers 9 bases. In germline, CDR1 is ENHRY, CDR2 SYGVKD. V trimming: 6 bases; J trimming: 6 bases; junction bases outside the gene matches: 5. The length of the CDR3 is 13 residues. The CDR3 region has the DNA TGTGCCATCAGCTCCGGGACAGGGAATGGCTACACCTTC. Protein: CAISSGTGNGYTF.

V is TRBV24-1 and J is TRBJ2-3; D might be TRBD2 (6 bases). Germline CDR1 is KGHDR and CDR2 is SFDVKD. CDR3 size: 16 residues. V gave up 5 bases and J gave up 2 bases, with 16 bases separating them. The CDR3 is CATSGTKGGNTDTQYF. The CDR3 DNA sequence: TGTGCCACCAGTGGCACAAAGGGAGGAAACACAGATACGCAGTATTTT.

This clonotype was observed at least ten times. The chain has TRBV27 and TRBJ2-1; TRBD2 matches at 8 bases. CDR1 and CDR2 from the germline V gene are MNHEY and SMNVEV (reference sequence). The V and J ends lost 4 bases and 0 bases, in that order; junction bases with no gene match: 5. CDR3 size: 16 residues. This CDR3 reads CASSWRGGSSYNEQFF. In DNA form, the CDR3 reads TGTGCCAGCAGTTGGCGCGGGGGGAGCTCCTACAATGAGCAGTTCTTC.

CDR3 nucleotides: TGTGCCAGCAAGCCCCGGGGGCCGGTTGTAGAGACCCAGTACTTC. Residues: CASKPRGPVVETQYF. The chain has TRBV6-5 and TRBJ2-5; D may correspond to TRBD1 or TRBD2 (6 bases each). Germline CDR1 is MNHEY and CDR2 is SVGAGI. The CDR3 covers 15 residues. Trimming shortened V by 7 bases and J by 4 bases, and 19 bases separated the two germline ends.

As concerns this clonotype: Since a much larger clone is just one base distant, this may be a read error. The chain links TRBV7-8 to TRBJ2-5; D possibly corresponds to TRBD2 (5 bases). Deletions cut 5 bases from V and 0 bases from J, with 16 bases between. This CDR3 is built from 16 residues. Germline V lookup: CDR1 SGHVS, CDR2 FQNEAQ. In DNA, the CDR3 is TGTGCCAGCAGCCCCCACTACACCGGGAACCAAGAGACCCAGTACTTC. Its translation: CASSPHYTGNQETQYF.

This clonotype was counted a few times. The genes are TRBV7-3 and TRBJ2-1, with 8 positions matching TRBD2. The CDR3 extends over 17 amino acids. The V gene end was trimmed by 0 bases and the J gene end by 5 bases; junction bases not matched to a gene: 9. The germline V gene has CDR1 SGHTA and CDR2 FQGTGA. The CDR3 coding sequence is TGTGCCAGCAGCTTAACGCGTCGGGGGGGCCGGGACAATGAGCAGTTCTTC. Residues: CASSLTRRGGRDNEQFF.

The chain has TRBV12-5 and TRBJ2-2, with D possibly TRBD2 on 6 matching bases. From germline, CDR1 is LGHNT and CDR2 FRNRAP. The CDR3 consists of 15 residues. Trimming left V 7 bases short and J 4 bases short, with 16 bases between. The CDR3 here is CASALPGVSTGELFF. The CDR3 DNA sequence: TGTGCTAGTGCCTTACCGGGGGTCTCCACCGGGGAGCTGTTTTTT.

The chain joins TRBV6-1 to TRBJ1-6; D unresolved. The CDR3 is made up of 11 amino acids. V lost 4 bases and J lost 11, with 6 bases in between. Germline V gene lookup returns CDR1 MNHNS and CDR2 SASEGT. CDR3 sequence: CASSGRAPLHF. The CDR3 nucleotides are TGTGCCAGCAGTGGGAGGGCACCCCTCCACTTT.

This clonotype was detected many times. This chain uses TRBV5-1 with TRBJ1-5; D may be TRBD1 (5 bases). Trimming took off 8 bases at V and 5 bases at J, with 20 bases between the two ends. Germline lookup yields CDR1 SGHRS and CDR2 YFSETQ. The CDR3 is 15 residues long. This CDR3 reads CARLTGGLPYQPQHF. The CDR3 nucleotides read TGCGCCAGGTTGACCGGGGGACTCCCCTATCAGCCCCAGCATTTT.

The J gene is TRBJ2-3, the V gene TRBV7-8; D is unresolved. CDR1 is SGHVS and CDR2 is FQNEAQ in the germline V gene. The CDR3 sequence is 14 residues long. V was cut by 1 base and J by 6 bases, with 11 bases left in between. CDR3 amino acids: CASSLVPSPDTQYF. CDR3 coding DNA: TGTGCCAGCAGCTTAGTCCCCTCTCCGGATACGCAGTATTTT.

In its sample, this clonotype was seen many times. This chain uses TRBV9 with TRBJ2-4, with D possibly TRBD2 on 7 matching bases. The CDR3 has 17 residues. V was cut by 4 bases and J by 0 bases, with 17 bases left in between. Germline V gives CDR1 SGDLS, CDR2 YYNGEE. In nucleotides, the CDR3 is TGTGCCAGCAGCCCTTTGGGGGGGGGACAAGCCAAAAACATTCAGTACTTC. Translation: CASSPLGGGQAKNIQYF.

This clonotype showed up many times. This rearrangement joins TRBV5-1 to TRBJ2-7, with D perhaps matching TRBD1 or TRBD2 (5 bases each). Germline-derived CDR1 and CDR2 are SGHRS and YFSETQ. This CDR3 comprises 14 residues. Trimming removed 0 bases at V and 2 bases at J, with 9 bases between. The CDR3 DNA is TGCGCCAGCAGCTTGGGGGACGGAGCCTACGAGCAGTACTTC. It is translated as CASSLGDGAYEQYF.

Only a few counts were recorded for this clonotype. The rearrangement links TRBV20-1 to TRBJ1-2; 10 bases align to TRBD1. Germline values: CDR1 DFQATT, CDR2 SNEGSKA (reference sequence). V shed 2 bases and J 5 bases; nucleotides not matched to a gene: 8. The CDR3 runs 15 residues. Here the CDR3 reads CSARPRQGAFYGYTF. As DNA, the CDR3 is TGCAGTGCTAGACCAAGACAGGGGGCCTTTTATGGCTACACCTTC.

This clonotype was detected a few times. With a much larger clone just one base away, this may be a read error. The V call is TRBV20-1, the J call TRBJ2-4, with D possibly TRBD2 on 5 matching bases. The CDR3 runs 12 residues. The germline CDR1 and CDR2 sequences are DFQATT and SNEGSKA (reference sequence). Trimming removed 7 bases from V and 13 bases from J, with 20 bases in between. CDR3 nucleotides: TGCAGTGTCTTTGCGGGTGCCAACAAGCAGTACTTC. This gives the protein CSVFAGANKQYF.

This clonotype occurred many times. The V call is TRBV4-3, the J call TRBJ2-3, with D uncertain. The length of the CDR3 is 15 residues. Germline lookup yields CDR1 LGHNA and CDR2 YSLEER. V was trimmed by 0 bases and J by 2 bases, leaving 9 bases between them. The CDR3 spells CASSQDARSTDTQYF. DNA of the CDR3: TGCGCCAGCAGCCAAGATGCCCGGTCCACAGATACGCAGTATTTT.

This clonotype was counted a few times. The chain couples TRBV11-3 to TRBJ2-1; D is unclear. This CDR3 is built from 14 residues. Trimming pared 0 bases from V and 7 bases from J, leaving 10 bases between. Germline V lookup: CDR1 SGHNT, CDR2 YENEEA. CDR3 DNA: TGTGCCAGCAGCTTAGATGCGACTGCAAATGAGCAGTTCTTC. Protein: CASSLDATANEQFF. Looking up the rest from reference TRBV11-3 and TRBJ2-1 gives the full variable domain: EAGVVQSPRYKIIEKKQPVAFWCNPISGHNTLYWYLQNLGQGPELLIRYENEEAVDDSQLPKDRFSAERLKGVDSTLKIQPAELGDSAVYLCASSLDATANEQFFGPGTRLTVL.

This clonotype was counted at least ten times. The J gene is TRBJ2-3, the V gene TRBV9; 10 positions agree with TRBD2. The CDR3 sequence is 16 residues long. Germline CDR1 and CDR2: SGDLS and YYNGEE. Trimming took 2 bases from V and 6 from J; bases not matched to a gene: 9. The DNA of the CDR3 is TGTGCCAGCAGCGTTCAAGGGAGGGGACTAGCGGATACGCAGTATTTT. Translating gives CASSVQGRGLADTQYF.

This clonotype was recorded a few times. The V call is TRBV7-2, the J call TRBJ2-3; D unresolved. Between the trimmed V and J ends, which lost 6 bases and 4 bases, there was a span of 11 bases. The CDR3 has 13 residues. Looked up from germline, CDR1 is SGHTA and CDR2 is FQGNSA. DNA for the CDR3: TGTGCCAGCAGTCAAGAACTCTCAGATACGCAGTATTTT. Protein sequence: CASSQELSDTQYF. Together with reference TRBV7-2 and TRBJ2-3, the CDR3 gives the full variable domain: GAGVSQSPSNKVTEKGKDVELRCDPISGHTALYWYRQSLGQGLEFLIYFQGNSAPDKSGLPSDRFSAERTGGSVSTLTIQRTQQEDSAVYLCASSQELSDTQYFGPGTRLTVL.

About this clonotype itself: This may be a read error, as it is one base from a much larger clone. The genes are TRBV25-1 and TRBJ2-7, with 8 nucleotides matching TRBD1. CDR1 MGHDK and CDR2 SYGVNS come from the germline V gene. V gave up 8 bases and J gave up 7 bases; unmatched junction bases: 16. CDR3 length: 15 residues. The CDR3: CASQPQGAGTNEQYF. The CDR3, as DNA: TGTGCCAGCCAACCCCAGGGGGCGGGGACCAATGAGCAGTACTTC.

This clonotype was seen a few times. The V gene is TRBV5-8, the J gene TRBJ1-5; no clear D. CDR1 is SGHTS, CDR2 YDEGEE, per germline. Trimming shortened V by 0 bases and J by 7 bases, and 14 bases separated the two germline ends. The CDR3 covers 15 residues. In nucleotides, the CDR3 is TGTGCCAGCAGCTTGGGTGCGGGTTCACGACAGCCCCAGCATTTT. It specifies CASSLGAGSRQPQHF.

This clonotype has ten or more counts. The chain uses TRBV5-5 and TRBJ2-7; D may be TRBD1 or TRBD2 (5 bases each). V was cut by 2 bases and J by 1 base, with 22 bases left in between. Germline loops: CDR1 SGHKS, CDR2 YYEKEE (reference sequence). CDR3 length: 18 residues. CDR3 nucleotides: TGTGCCAGCAGCTTATCCCTCTCCGGGGCTCAAAATTCCTACGAGCAGTACTTC. Its protein product is CASSLSLSGAQNSYEQYF.

As for this clonotype: A much larger clone sits a single nucleotide away, making a read error possible. The rearrangement joins TRBV20-1 to TRBJ2-5, with D perhaps being TRBD1 or TRBD2 (7 bases each). CDR3 length: 15 amino acids. Germline CDR1 and CDR2: DFQATT and SNEGSKA (reference sequence). V lost 6 bases and J lost 11, with 28 bases in between. As DNA, the CDR3 is TGCAGTGCCAGGGAGGGGAAACAGGGGAGACATGAGCAGTACTTC. It translates to CSAREGKQGRHEQYF.

The V call is TRBV5-1, the J call TRBJ2-5; TRBD1 or TRBD2 may be the D gene (5 bases each). V lost 7 bases and J lost 5, with 18 bases in between. The CDR3 spans 14 residues. Germline CDR1 reads SGHRS; CDR2 reads YFSETQ. As DNA, the CDR3 is TGCGCCAGCTGCTGGGACCAAACTGGGGAGACCCAGTACTTC. As protein: CASCWDQTGETQYF.

The chain links TRBV12-3 or TRBV12-4 to TRBJ1-5; D is uncertain. V lost 5 bases to trimming and J lost 6 bases, with 11 bases between them. This CDR3 is built from 13 residues. CDR3 in amino acids: CASSKLFSQPQHF. DNA of the CDR3: TGTGCCAGCAGTAAGTTATTCTCTCAGCCCCAGCATTTT.

This clonotype was detected many times. The chain links TRBV12-3 or TRBV12-4 to TRBJ2-7; D might be TRBD2 (6 bases). Trimming removed 1 base from V and 4 bases from J, with 14 bases in between. CDR3 length: 15 amino acids. CDR3: CASSLDGGEEYEQYF. The CDR3 region has the DNA TGTGCCAGCAGTTTAGATGGAGGGGAGGAATACGAGCAGTACTTC.

This clonotype was recorded many times. The chain recombines TRBV6-5 with TRBJ1-5; 8 bases agree with TRBD1. Per the germline V gene, CDR1 is MNHEY and CDR2 is SVGAGI. Unmatched junction bases numbered 10, after V lost 8 bases and J lost 1 base. This CDR3 region has 16 residues. The CDR3 nucleotides are TGTGCCAGCGCATTCAGGGGGCCGGGAAGCAATCAGCCCCAGCATTTT. Translating it yields CASAFRGPGSNQPQHF.